Shown below are 17 T cell receptor beta chains from a single sample sequenced in a study of blood T cell repertoires in COVID-19. Produced via immunoSEQ multiplex PCR; TCRdb's table is partial and in-frame only. The data hold about 87,000 clones, with around 90% observed a single time. Sequenced: peripheral blood. The receptor source for this set is a woman older than 75 with acute or convalescent COVID-19.

V usage is TRBV19 and J usage is TRBJ1-3, with 7 bases fitting TRBD1. The germline gives CDR1 LNHDA, CDR2 SQIVND (reference sequence). V shed 5 bases and J 0 bases; nucleotides not matched to a gene: 7. CDR3 length: 16 residues. The CDR3 reads CASSDGQAFSGNTIYF. The CDR3 DNA reads as TGTGCCAGTAGTGACGGACAGGCCTTCTCTGGAAACACCATATATTTT. The whole variable domain, remainder taken from reference TRBV19 and TRBJ1-3, is DGGITQSPKYLFRKEGQNVTLSCEQNLNHDAMYWYRQDPGQGLRLIYYSQIVNDFQKGDIAEGYSVSREKKESFPLTVTSAQKNPTAFYLCASSDGQAFSGNTIYFGEGSWLTVV.

The gene calls are TRBV19 and TRBJ1-3; weak D call: TRBD1 (6 bases). CDR3 size: 14 residues. Per the germline V gene, CDR1 is LNHDA and CDR2 is SQIVND (reference sequence). The V end lost 7 bases, the J end lost 4 bases, and 14 bases lay between the germline ends. This CDR3 reads CASNFDRIGNTIYF. CDR3 nucleotides: TGTGCCAGTAACTTTGACAGGATCGGAAACACCATATATTTT.

The CDR3 reads CASHRGGEQYF. CDR3 bases: TGTGCCAGCCACAGGGGAGGCGAGCAGTACTTC. The rearrangement links TRBV7-3 to TRBJ2-7; a weak D match, TRBD1 (7 bases). Germline V lookup: CDR1 SGHTA, CDR2 FQGTGA. Trimming removed 8 bases at V and 6 bases at J, with 11 bases between. The CDR3 runs to 11 residues.

The V and J genes are TRBV9 and TRBJ2-7; 7 bases match TRBD2. CDR1 and CDR2 from the germline V gene are SGDLS and YYNGEE. The length of the CDR3 is 13 residues. V trimming: 2 bases; J trimming: 6 bases; junction bases outside the gene matches: 5. In DNA, the CDR3 is TGTGCCAGCAGCGTTGGCGGGAGCGCCGAGCAGTACTTC. This translates into CASSVGGSAEQYF.

The chain couples TRBV5-1 to TRBJ2-3, with a possible D match to TRBD2 (5 bases). V dropped 0 bases and J dropped 1 base, with 6 bases sitting between them. Germline CDR1 reads SGHRS; CDR2 reads YFSETQ. The CDR3 extends over 14 amino acids. CDR3 sequence: CASSLERRTDTQYF. CDR3 bases: TGCGCCAGCAGCTTGGAGCGGCGCACAGATACGCAGTATTTT.

The chain recombines TRBV30 with TRBJ2-2; weak D call: TRBD1 (5 bases). The CDR3 spans 13 residues. Germline loops: CDR1 GTSNPN, CDR2 SVGIG (reference sequence). V lost 2 bases and J lost 5, with 9 bases in between. The CDR3 DNA reads as TGTGCCTGGAGTCTACAGGTTACCGGGGAGCTGTTTTTT. It translates to CAWSLQVTGELFF.

This sequence joins TRBV4-3 and TRBJ2-5; 7 bases agree with TRBD2. The ends lost 4 bases at V and 5 bases at J; junction bases unmatched: 10. The CDR3 spans 15 residues. Per the germline V gene, CDR1 is LGHNA and CDR2 is YSLEER. As DNA, the CDR3 is TGCGCCAGCAGCCCCGGACTAGGAGGTGGTGAGACCCAGTACTTC. This encodes CASSPGLGGGETQYF.

For the CDR3, the DNA is TGCGCCAGCAGCTTGGCTTCAGGACAGGCCACTGAAGCTTTCTTT. This gives the protein CASSLASGQATEAFF. The V call is TRBV5-1, the J call TRBJ1-1; TRBD1 aligns across 7 bases. CDR3 size: 15 residues. Germline lookup yields CDR1 SGHRS and CDR2 YFSETQ. The J segment lost 4 bases and the V segment lost 0 bases, leaving 6 bases of the junction unmatched.

The chain is built from TRBV6-2 or TRBV6-3 and TRBJ1-4; a weak D match, TRBD1 (6 bases). CDR3 length: 15 amino acids. V lost 0 bases, J lost 8 bases, and 13 bases lay in between. Germline V gene data show CDR1 as MNHEY and CDR2 as SVGEGT. The CDR3 region is CASSYSSRGQEKLFF. The CDR3 coding sequence is TGTGCCAGCAGTTACTCTAGCCGGGGACAAGAAAAACTGTTTTTT.

This CDR3 is CASSQRGVNNEQFF. CDR3 DNA sequence: TGTGCCAGCAGCCAACGTGGAGTTAACAATGAGCAGTTCTTC. V is TRBV3-1 (or the pseudogene TRBV3-2) and J is TRBJ2-1, with unresolved D. Germline loops: CDR1 LGHDT, CDR2 YNNKEL (reference sequence). The CDR3 has 14 residues. Trimming took 2 bases from V and 5 from J, leaving 10 bases between them.

The chain joins TRBV5-4 to TRBJ2-2, with TRBD2 matching 7 bases. The CDR3 runs to 16 residues. Germline lookup yields CDR1 SGHNT and CDR2 YYREEE (reference sequence). J was trimmed by 5 bases and V by 4 bases; bases with no gene match: 11. As DNA, the CDR3 is TGTGCCAGCAGCCCAAGGGAGGGGATCAAAACCGGGGAGCTGTTTTTT. Translation gives CASSPREGIKTGELFF.

This clone has just a few counts. The gene calls are TRBV19 and TRBJ1-2, with D possibly TRBD1 on 6 matching bases. With 0 bases removed from V and 2 bases from J, the gap between germline ends came to 10 bases. The CDR3 loop spans 15 amino acids. CDR1 is LNHDA and CDR2 is SQIVND in the germline V gene (reference sequence). The CDR3 is CASSIDRGANYGYTF. CDR3 in DNA: TGTGCCAGTAGTATAGATCGGGGGGCAAACTATGGCTACACCTTC.

The chain's CDR3 is CASESGGGAKTQYF. The CDR3 nucleotides are TGTGCCAGCGAGAGTGGCGGGGGGGCAAAGACCCAGTACTTC. The chain employs TRBV2 and TRBJ2-5, with 9 bases fitting TRBD2. The CDR3 has 14 amino acids. Germline CDR1 SNHLY, CDR2 FYNNEI. V gave up 8 bases and J gave up 6 bases; unmatched junction bases: 10.

The chain joins TRBV6-5 to TRBJ2-2, with 9 bases lining up with TRBD1. This CDR3 spans 14 amino acids. J was trimmed by 3 bases and V by 6 bases; bases with no gene match: 2. Germline-derived CDR1 and CDR2 are MNHEY and SVGAGI. The CDR3 spells CASRRTGDTGELFF. Here the CDR3 DNA reads TGTGCCAGCAGGCGGACAGGGGACACCGGGGAGCTGTTTTTT.

The chain carries TRBV3-1 (or the pseudogene TRBV3-2) and TRBJ1-1; 10 bases are a match to TRBD1. This CDR3 spans 15 amino acids. The germline CDR1 and CDR2 sequences are LGHDT and YNNKEL (reference sequence). V lost 7 bases and J lost 5; bases outside the gene matches: 10. The CDR3 spells CASTLDWTGGTEAFF. For the CDR3, the DNA is TGTGCCAGCACCCTGGATTGGACAGGGGGGACTGAAGCTTTCTTT.

This clone was seen a few times. The gene calls are TRBV9 and TRBJ2-5; tentatively, D is TRBD1 (6 bases). CDR1 SGDLS and CDR2 YYNGEE come from the germline V gene. Between the trimmed V and J ends, which lost 7 bases and 1 base, there was a span of 11 bases. The CDR3 has 13 amino acids. CDR3 loop: CASQRGIQETQYF. DNA for the CDR3: TGTGCCAGCCAAAGGGGGATCCAAGAGACCCAGTACTTC.

V usage is TRBV5-4 and J usage is TRBJ2-7, with 13 positions matching TRBD2. After removal of 3 bases from V and 3 bases from J, the junction contained 3 bases not matched to a gene. This CDR3 is 15 amino acids long. Per germline, CDR1 SGHNT and CDR2 YYREEE (reference sequence). In nucleotides, the CDR3 is TGTGCCAGCAGCTCGGGACTAGCGGGAATCTACGAGCAGTACTTC. Translation gives CASSSGLAGIYEQYF.